Below, 17 T cell receptor beta chains from the same sample are listed, as sequenced in a study of shared clonotypes between healthy human individuals. Sequenced by immunoSEQ multiplex PCR; TCRdb stores in-frame clones only, minus some. The table has some 380,000 clones, just over 95% seen once. The source material was memory CD8+ T cells sorted from blood. Subset specified: CD45RO+ cells pooled with CCR7-negative TemRA cells. These receptors all come from a man aged 30 to 45 in good health.

The chain joins TRBV6-1 to TRBJ1-1; D is unresolved. Deletions cut 7 bases from V and 1 base from J, with 10 bases between. The CDR3 extends over 13 amino acids. Germline V gene data show CDR1 as MNHNS and CDR2 as SASEGT. The CDR3 nucleotides are TGTGCCAGCACCGTGAGGCCGAACACTGAAGCTTTCTTT. It is translated as CASTVRPNTEAFF.

This clone was seen only a few times. The rearrangement uses TRBV27 and TRBJ2-7; 14 bases are shared with TRBD2. Germline V CDR1 and CDR2: MNHEY, SMNVEV (reference sequence). There are 16 residues in the CDR3. Germline trimming cut 2 bases from V and 3 bases from J; bases unmatched to any gene: 3. The CDR3 sequence: CASSLGLAGGLYEQYF. The DNA of the CDR3 is TGTGCCAGCAGTTTAGGACTAGCGGGAGGCCTCTACGAGCAGTACTTC.

This chain uses TRBV28 with TRBJ1-4; D ambiguous. Germline V CDR1 and CDR2: MDHEN, SYDVKM. Trimming left V 6 bases short and J 7 bases short, with 15 bases between. The CDR3 contains 14 residues. The CDR3 sequence: CASRPRGLIEKLFF. DNA of the CDR3: TGTGCCAGCAGACCTCGGGGATTGATTGAAAAACTGTTTTTT.

V usage is TRBV6-5 and J usage is TRBJ2-7; D possibly corresponds to TRBD2 (6 bases). The CDR3 length is 14 residues. Germline-derived CDR1 and CDR2 are MNHEY and SVGAGI. Trimming took 2 bases from V and 2 from J, leaving 10 bases between them. As DNA, the CDR3 is TGTGCCAGCAGTTACCGGACGGGAGCCTACGAGCAGTACTTC. Its protein is CASSYRTGAYEQYF.

This chain connects TRBV9 to TRBJ2-7; 8 positions match TRBD2. The CDR3 is 15 residues long. The J segment lost 1 base and the V segment lost 1 base, leaving 4 bases of the junction unmatched. Germline values: CDR1 SGDLS, CDR2 YYNGEE. CDR3 DNA sequence: TGTGCCAGCAGCGTACAAGCGGGAGAGTCCTACGAGCAGTACTTC. Translation: CASSVQAGESYEQYF.

The chain is built from TRBV6-1 and TRBJ2-5; TRBD2 aligns across 12 bases. V shed 3 bases, J shed 7 bases, and the junction held 9 bases outside the gene matches. CDR1 is MNHNS and CDR2 is SASEGT in the germline V gene. This CDR3 has 16 amino acids. DNA of the CDR3: TGTGCCAGCAGTGAGCCGGGACTAGCGGGCCCATGGACCCAGTACTTC. Its protein is CASSEPGLAGPWTQYF.

This clone has only one observation. The chain uses TRBV7-9 and TRBJ2-1; D might be TRBD2 (6 bases). Trimming removed 5 bases from V and 6 bases from J, with 11 bases in between. This CDR3 comprises 13 residues. CDR1 SEHNR and CDR2 FQNEAQ come from the germline V gene (reference sequence). The CDR3 region has the DNA TGTGCCAGCAGCCCGGGACTTTCCAATGAGCAGTTCTTC. It yields the protein CASSPGLSNEQFF.

This chain uses TRBV28 with TRBJ2-1, with 13 bases matching TRBD2. CDR3 size: 19 residues. The germline V gene has CDR1 MDHEN and CDR2 SYDVKM. V trimming: 5 bases; J trimming: 5 bases; junction bases outside the gene matches: 15. The CDR3 region has the DNA TGTGCCAGCAGTGACCGGCGGGGGGGGACTAGCGGGAATCACAATGAGCAGTTCTTC. It specifies CASSDRRGGTSGNHNEQFF.

V gene TRBV7-8 combines with J gene TRBJ1-2, with a possible D match to TRBD1 (5 bases). The CDR3 covers 14 residues. V was pared by 1 base and J by 2 bases, with 8 bases between. The V gene's germline CDR1 is SGHVS and CDR2 FQNEAQ. This chain's CDR3 is CASSLVGGNYGYTF. CDR3 nucleotide sequence: TGTGCCAGCAGCTTAGTGGGGGGAAACTATGGCTACACCTTC.

On this clone: This CDR3 is also generated by other DNA sequences in the sample. V usage is TRBV10-3 and J usage is TRBJ1-5; D perhaps matches TRBD1 (5 bases). V lost 3 bases and J lost 7, with 7 bases in between. This CDR3 spans 12 amino acids. Germline CDR1 ENHRY, CDR2 SYGVKD. The CDR3 protein is CAISDRDQPQHF. The CDR3 DNA sequence: TGTGCCATCAGTGACAGGGACCAGCCCCAGCATTTT.

This chain's CDR3 is CAWSGLAGAYEQYF. CDR3 nucleotides: TGTGCCTGGAGTGGACTAGCGGGAGCGTACGAGCAGTACTTC. The chain links TRBV30 to TRBJ2-7; 12 nucleotides match TRBD2. The V gene's germline CDR1 is GTSNPN and CDR2 SVGIG (reference sequence). V lost 1 base, J lost 4 bases, and 2 bases stayed unmatched. The CDR3 runs to 14 residues. The full variable domain, its missing parts supplied by reference TRBV30 and TRBJ2-7, is SQTIHQWPATLVQPVGSPLSLECTVEGTSNPNLYWYRQAAGRGLQLLFYSVGIGQISSEVPQNLSASRPQDRQFILSSKKLLLSDSGFYLCAWSGLAGAYEQYFGPGTRLTVT.

This clone appeared once. J is TRBJ1-5 and V is TRBV7-3, with D unclear. Trimming stripped 2 bases from V and 1 base from J, with 6 bases between. CDR1 and CDR2 from the germline V gene are SGHTA and FQGTGA. CDR3 size: 14 residues. In DNA, the CDR3 is TGTGCCAGCAGCTTAGACGGGAGCAATCAGCCCCAGCATTTT. This sequence encodes CASSLDGSNQPQHF.

The chain combines TRBV10-3 with TRBJ2-5; TRBD1 matches 11 bases. Germline lookup yields CDR1 ENHRY and CDR2 SYGVKD. CDR3 length: 15 amino acids. The V and J ends lost 6 bases and 4 bases, in that order; junction bases with no gene match: 7. The CDR3 sequence is CAIRRGTGGGETQYF. The CDR3 DNA follows: TGTGCCATCAGGCGCGGGACAGGGGGGGGAGAGACCCAGTACTTC.

The chain employs TRBV6-1 and TRBJ2-3; 7 bases line up with TRBD1. CDR3 length: 14 residues. J was trimmed by 5 bases and V by 1 base; bases with no gene match: 3. The germline V gene encodes CDR1 MNHNS and CDR2 SASEGT. The CDR3 DNA follows: TGTGCCAGCAGTGAAGGGGGACAGTTAGATACGCAGTATTTT. This translates into CASSEGGQLDTQYF.

This chain links TRBV20-1 with TRBJ1-1; unclear D gene. Trimming left V 5 bases short and J 3 bases short, with 4 bases between. CDR3 size: 10 residues. Per the germline V gene, CDR1 is DFQATT and CDR2 is SNEGSKA (reference sequence). The CDR3 here is CSAGHTEAFF. The CDR3, as DNA: TGCAGTGCTGGACACACTGAAGCTTTCTTT.

This clone was detected only once. The chain recombines TRBV7-9 with TRBJ1-5; TRBD1 agrees at 7 bases. The CDR3 is 13 amino acids. The ends lost 3 bases at V and 5 bases at J; junction bases unmatched: 1. The germline V gene has CDR1 SEHNR and CDR2 FQNEAQ (reference sequence). The CDR3 is CASSFTGDQPQHF. The CDR3 DNA sequence: TGTGCCAGCAGCTTCACAGGGGATCAGCCCCAGCATTTT.

V and J are TRBV7-2 and TRBJ2-7; 8 nucleotides match TRBD1. With 1 base clipped from V and 6 bases from J, the junction kept 8 bases outside the gene matches. This CDR3 contains 15 residues. Germline CDR1 reads SGHTA; CDR2 reads FQGNSA. The DNA for the CDR3 is TGTGCCAGCAGCTTAGTGTGGACAGGGTATGCCGAGCAGTACTTC. Translated, it gives CASSLVWTGYAEQYF.